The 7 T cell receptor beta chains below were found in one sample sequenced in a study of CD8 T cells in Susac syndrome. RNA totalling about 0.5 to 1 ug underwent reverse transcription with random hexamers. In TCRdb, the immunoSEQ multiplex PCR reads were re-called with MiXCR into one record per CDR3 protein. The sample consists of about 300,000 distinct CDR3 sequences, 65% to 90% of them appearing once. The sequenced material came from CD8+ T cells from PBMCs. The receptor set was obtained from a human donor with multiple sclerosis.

CDR3 residues: CAWGLSSYEQYF. As DNA, the CDR3 is TGTGCCTGGGGACTCAGCTCCTACGAGCAGTACTTC. The chain recombines TRBV30 with TRBJ2-7, with D perhaps TRBD2 (5 bases). The CDR3 covers 12 residues. Germline CDR1 GTSNPN, CDR2 SVGIG (reference sequence). The germline V and J ends were trimmed by 5 bases and 0 bases, with 8 bases remaining between them. Using reference TRBV30 and TRBJ2-7 for the parts outside the CDR3, the full variable domain is SQTIHQWPATLVQPVGSPLSLECTVEGTSNPNLYWYRQAAGRGLQLLFYSVGIGQISSEVPQNLSASRPQDRQFILSSKKLLLSDSGFYLCAWGLSSYEQYFGPGTRLTVT.

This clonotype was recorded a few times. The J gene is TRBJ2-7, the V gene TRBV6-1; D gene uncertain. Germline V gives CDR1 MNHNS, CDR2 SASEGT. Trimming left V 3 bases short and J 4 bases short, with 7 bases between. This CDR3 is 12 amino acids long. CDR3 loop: CASSDTAYEQYF. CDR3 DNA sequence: TGTGCCAGCAGTGATACAGCTTACGAGCAGTACTTC.

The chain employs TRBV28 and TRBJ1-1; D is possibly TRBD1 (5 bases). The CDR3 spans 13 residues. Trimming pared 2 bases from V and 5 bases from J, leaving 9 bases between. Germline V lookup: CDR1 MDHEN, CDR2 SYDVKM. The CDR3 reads CASSLGDWTEAFF. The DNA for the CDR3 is TGTGCCAGCAGTTTAGGGGACTGGACTGAAGCTTTCTTT.

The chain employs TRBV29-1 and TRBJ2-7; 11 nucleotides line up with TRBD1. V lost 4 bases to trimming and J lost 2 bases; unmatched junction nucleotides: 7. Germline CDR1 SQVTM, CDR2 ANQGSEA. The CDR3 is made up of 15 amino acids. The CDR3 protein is CSVALWDRGAYEQYF. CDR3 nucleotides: TGCAGCGTTGCATTATGGGACAGGGGGGCCTACGAGCAGTACTTC.

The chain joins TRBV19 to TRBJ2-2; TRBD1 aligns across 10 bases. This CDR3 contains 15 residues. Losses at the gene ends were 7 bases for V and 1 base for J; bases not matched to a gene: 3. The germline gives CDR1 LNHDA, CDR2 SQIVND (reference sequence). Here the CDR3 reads CASTDRGQNTGELFF. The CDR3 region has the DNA TGTGCCAGTACAGACAGGGGGCAGAACACCGGGGAGCTGTTTTTT.

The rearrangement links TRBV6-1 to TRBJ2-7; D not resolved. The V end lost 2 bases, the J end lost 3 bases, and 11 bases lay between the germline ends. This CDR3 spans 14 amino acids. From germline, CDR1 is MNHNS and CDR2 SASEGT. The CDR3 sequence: CASSEFGTDYEQYF. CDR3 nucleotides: TGTGCCAGCAGTGAATTTGGAACAGACTACGAGCAGTACTTC.

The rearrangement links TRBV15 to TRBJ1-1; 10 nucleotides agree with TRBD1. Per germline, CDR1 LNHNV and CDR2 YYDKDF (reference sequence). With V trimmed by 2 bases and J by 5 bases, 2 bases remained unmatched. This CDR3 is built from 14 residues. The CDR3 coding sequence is TGTGCCACCAGCAGACGGGACAGGGGTACTGAAGCTTTCTTT. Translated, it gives CATSRRDRGTEAFF.